The count of the clone carrying this TCR beta chain is one. This CDR3 is 12 amino acids long. Trimming took off 5 bases at V and 2 bases at J, with 5 bases between the two ends. Per the germline V gene, CDR1 is LGHDT and CDR2 is YNNKEL (reference sequence). Authors' methods: Estimation of nucleated cell counts relied on the amplification of reference gene primers. The assay was immunoSEQ multiplex PCR, and TCRdb's table has in-frame clones only and misses some. V, J and clone size reflect that table, while D and trimming were determined from the DNA. The sample contains around 270,000 clones, approximately 86% of which appear only once. The data were taken from a study of blood T cell repertoires in COVID-19. Study-level background: Specimens from acute and convalescent COVID-19 originated in the United States, Italy and Spain. PBMCs, B-cell-depleted T cells, or T cells were the source of the cDNA or gDNA that made up the material.

The V and J genes are TRBV3-1 (or the pseudogene TRBV3-2) and TRBJ2-3, with D possibly being TRBD1 (5 bases). The TCR comes from a human donor with COVID-19, enrolled during active disease. The donor label of this sample is uncertain. The sequencing sample was made of peripheral blood. CDR3 coding DNA: TGTGCCAGCAGCGGGGCCACAGATACGCAGTATTTT. As protein: CASSGATDTQYF.